The T cell receptor (beta chain) under discussion was sequenced for a study of blood T cells in healthy people across ages (dated by TCRdb to between 2014 and 2016). Describing the broader study: In model experiments, template switching captured about one uniquely barcoded TCR beta cDNA molecule for every two T cells. Donors were grouped into four age groups: young (average approximately 15 years), middle-aged (over 35), aged (around 60) and long-lived (about 89). The study measured age-related changes in TCR beta repertoire diversity using deep sequencing normalized with unique cDNA molecular identifiers. The study analyzed two additional independent replicas of 1 million unique cDNA reads from the same blood draw for two donors, one aged 18 to 29 and one aged 80 or older. Donors of different ages were randomly distributed across sequencing lanes to avoid experimental bias. What the work shows at the level of the full study, not this receptor alone: Compared with the aged group, the long-lived group had more naive CD4+ T cells, fewer expanded clones and increased TCR diversity, suggesting age selection. Donor CMV infection status was unknown, potentially confounding age-related changes in expanded clonotypes. As age increased, observed TCR beta diversity per million T cells dropped in a roughly linear way, and a significant reduction was already evident by age roughly 36. Since profiling was done on bulk unsorted PBMCs, naive and antigen-experienced compartments could not be conclusively compared. Total diversity estimates from one million sequenced T cells were considered lower bounds and underestimates. The percentage of naive T cells measured by flow cytometry correlated strongly with observed TCR beta diversity.

The method was 5' RACE. Data came from an Illumina HiSeq 2500. A second PCR of roughly 7 to 11 cycles was performed with a sample-barcoded 5' primer and a J-beta primer mix. A unique molecular identifier was introduced onto each TCR beta cDNA molecule by a template-switch 5' adaptor carrying 12 random nucleotides. Each sample yielded at least 2.5 million CDR3-containing paired-end reads. First-strand cDNA synthesis was performed from all RNA using the Mint cDNA synthesis kit, with priming by a TRBC-specific oligonucleotide. All cDNA was treated with uracil-DNA glycosylase and then went through a first 18-cycle PCR with the universal primers M1SS and BC2_uni_R. On the authors' methods: For normalization, 1 million high-quality reads were randomly selected from each sample, with every read carrying a distinct molecular identifier. Instead of being binned into consensus sequences, reads that shared molecular identifiers were thrown out. MiTCR, run with a Q25 quality threshold and the strictest error-elimination algorithm, handled CDR3 identification, clonotype clustering and error correction. A nonparametric unseen species model with Euler transformation was used to estimate a lower bound on total TCR beta diversity. In TCRdb, the public reads were trimmed at Q25 with fastp and aligned with MiXCR, with productive beta chains retained. CDR3 protein duplicates are merged, each entry listing the most common genes and DNA. The V and J calls were not made by the authors but by TCRdb's processing. This sample gives about 1.1 million distinct CDR3 sequences in total; roughly two fifths of them show up just once. Jointly, the top ten make up around 13% of the sample.

The 40 or so donors, aged 6 to 90 years, were systemically healthy Caucasian individuals from Russia. About 9.6 milliliters of peripheral blood were collected from each donor into EDTA-treated Vacutainer tubes. PBMCs were isolated by Ficoll-Paque density-gradient centrifugation, with at least 6 million obtained per sample. Total RNA, at least 5 micrograms per sample, was extracted from PBMCs with Trizol reagent. The percentages of naive CD45RAhigh/CD27high T cells were determined by flow cytometry on a PBMC aliquot from every donor. This clonotype has a count of ten or more. Its antigen remains unidentified. One junction end disagrees with the germline gene, perhaps due to a read error. Sequences MNHNS (CDR1) and SASEGT (CDR2) are obtained from the germline V gene. The CDR3 covers 18 residues, taking in both the cysteine and the phenylalanine. The entry retains the CDR3 DNA only, 54 bases that are in frame from base 1.

Sample: blood. The clonotype was recovered from a man between 18 and 35 years old in good health. The chain is assembled from TRBV6-1 and TRBJ2-1; tentative D gene TRBD1, with 6 bases matching. The CDR3 loop reads CASSEVPTGPLSYNEQFF. The sequenced DNA is TGTGCCAGCAGCGAAGTGCCGACAGGACCGCTATCCTACAATGAGCAGTTCTTC.